This T cell receptor beta chain was sequenced during a study of technical replicates of blood from a handful of donors. The germline CDR1 and CDR2 sequences are GTSNPN and SVGIG (reference sequence). The CDR3 is made up of 12 amino acids. The data were produced by immunoSEQ multiplex PCR, yet TCRdb's version contains in-frame clones alone and is incomplete. This sample has under 50,000 clones, with almost 97% found just once. The specimen sequenced was T cells isolated from PBMCs. V is TRBV30 and J is TRBJ1-1, with 7 nucleotides matching TRBD1. The source of this sequence is a human donor in good health. The CDR3 loop is CALRKGATEAFF. CDR3 in DNA: TGTGCTCTGAGAAAGGGGGCAACTGAAGCTTTCTTT.